Presented here are 29 T cell receptor beta chains from one specimen sequenced in a study of human T cells and chemical hapten exposure. Time point here: pre-sensitization, week 0. Regarding treatment: therapeutic diphenylcyclopropenone sensitization with weekly scalp DPC. Using its own MiXCR run on the RACE reads, TCRdb lists one record per CDR3 protein. The sample has around 300,000 distinct CDR3 sequences; over 7.5% are singletons. Source: whole blood, taken in connection with sensitization to the hapten diphenylcyclopropenone (DPC). All receptors derive from a man between 18 and 29 years old with alopecia areata. Some clones in this sample may be carry-over from other donors' samples.

In its sample, this clonotype was seen many times. The chain combines TRBV28 with TRBJ2-2, with TRBD1 matching over 7 bases. The CDR3 covers 15 residues. Per germline, CDR1 MDHEN and CDR2 SYDVKM. J gave up 2 bases and V 6 bases, and 6 bases lay outside the gene matches. CDR3 in amino acids: CASSLGTANTGELFF. The CDR3 DNA reads TGTGCCAGCAGCTTAGGGACAGCAAACACCGGGGAGCTGTTTTTT. The variable domain in full, completed from reference TRBV28 and TRBJ2-2, reads DVKVTQSSRYLVKRTGEKVFLECVQDMDHENMFWYRQDPGLGLRLIYFSYDVKMKEKGDIPEGYSVSREKKERFSLILESASTNQTSMYLCASSLGTANTGELFFGEGSRLTVL.

The chain combines TRBV7-9 with TRBJ1-5; D gene unclear. This CDR3 region has 17 residues. Germline CDR1 is SEHNR and CDR2 is FQNEAQ (reference sequence). V was pared by 1 base and J by 4 bases, with 17 bases between. CDR3 sequence: CASSLGQASVENQPQHF. DNA for the CDR3: TGTGCCAGCAGCTTAGGGCAGGCCTCGGTAGAGAATCAGCCCCAGCATTTT.

This clonotype was recorded many times. This chain joins TRBV9 and TRBJ1-5, with D unclear. Germline loops: CDR1 SGDLS, CDR2 YYNGEE. The CDR3 is made up of 15 amino acids. V gave up 3 bases and J gave up 0 bases, with 10 bases separating them. The CDR3 nucleotides read TGTGCCAGCAGCGCTACAGCGTATAGCAATCAGCCCCAGCATTTT. This sequence encodes CASSATAYSNQPQHF.

This chain uses TRBV5-1 with TRBJ1-1; 10 bases align to TRBD1. CDR3 length: 15 amino acids. CDR1 is SGHRS and CDR2 is YFSETQ in the germline V gene. The V gene end was trimmed by 0 bases and the J gene end by 4 bases; junction bases not matched to a gene: 3. CDR3 region: CASSLDRTGGTEAFF. The CDR3 nucleotides read TGCGCCAGCAGCTTGGATCGGACAGGGGGCACTGAAGCTTTCTTT. The full variable domain, with the rest looked up from reference TRBV5-1 and TRBJ1-1, is KAGVTQTPRYLIKTRGQQVTLSCSPISGHRSVSWYQQTPGQGLQFLFEYFSETQRNKGNFPGRFSGRQFSNSRSEMNVSTLELGDSALYLCASSLDRTGGTEAFFGQGTRLTVV.

This clonotype occurred many times. The CDR3 here is CASSQDQAIYQETQYF. The DNA for the CDR3 is TGTGCCAGCAGCCAAGATCAGGCAATCTACCAAGAGACCCAGTACTTC. The genes are TRBV3-1 and TRBJ2-5; D uncertain. V lost 0 bases to trimming and J lost 0 bases, with 11 bases between them. The CDR3 extends over 16 amino acids. The germline V gene has CDR1 LGHDT and CDR2 YNNKEL (reference sequence).

This clonotype showed up many times. The chain's CDR3 is CASSQVGQVYGYTF. CDR3 sequence (DNA): TGCGCCAGCAGCCAAGTGGGTCAGGTCTATGGCTACACCTTC. The genes are TRBV4-1 and TRBJ1-2, with D hard to call. V shed 1 base and J shed 4 bases, with 10 bases lying between them. The CDR3 runs 14 residues. Germline V gene sequence: CDR1 MGHRA, CDR2 YSYEKL.

The V gene is TRBV5-1, the J gene TRBJ1-5, with D unresolved. Germline lookup yields CDR1 SGHRS and CDR2 YFSETQ. Trimming pared 0 bases from V and 5 bases from J, leaving 9 bases between. The length of the CDR3 is 14 residues. DNA of the CDR3: TGCGCCAGCAGCTTGGCCAAACGGGATCAGCCCCAGCATTTT. Encoded protein: CASSLAKRDQPQHF.

V usage is TRBV6-5 and J usage is TRBJ2-2, with a weak D call TRBD1 (5 bases). The germline V and J ends were trimmed by 3 bases and 5 bases, with 13 bases remaining between them. This CDR3 region has 15 residues. Per germline, CDR1 MNHEY and CDR2 SVGAGI. The CDR3 DNA reads as TGTGCCAGCAGTTATGCTCAGGGTTGGACCGGGGAGCTGTTTTTT. As protein: CASSYAQGWTGELFF.

This clonotype was recorded at least ten times. The rearrangement joins TRBV5-1 to TRBJ2-7; D is unclear. V lost 4 bases, J lost 5 bases, and 10 bases lay in between. Germline CDR1 reads SGHRS; CDR2 reads YFSETQ. The CDR3 loop spans 12 amino acids. The CDR3 DNA is TGCGCCAGCAGCCTCCGATGGGACGAGCAGTACTTC. This sequence encodes CASSLRWDEQYF.

V usage is TRBV7-9 and J usage is TRBJ1-4; maybe TRBD1 (6 bases). V was trimmed by 5 bases and J by 1 base, leaving 14 bases between them. The CDR3 totals 16 residues. Germline values: CDR1 SEHNR, CDR2 FQNEAQ (reference sequence). The CDR3, as DNA: TGTGCCAGCAGCCTCGACAGGTCCGGAACTAATGAAAAACTGTTTTTT. Protein product: CASSLDRSGTNEKLFF.

The rearrangement links TRBV29-1 to TRBJ2-1; D is uncertain. The ends were cut back, 7 bases at V and 3 bases at J, with 13 bases in the middle. CDR1 SQVTM and CDR2 ANQGSEA come from the germline V gene. The CDR3 consists of 13 residues. DNA of the CDR3: TGCAGCGCGGGCCCCCGGCGCTACAATGAGCAGTTCTTC. It is translated as CSAGPRRYNEQFF.

This clonotype was seen at least ten times. The V gene is TRBV12-3 or TRBV12-4, the J gene TRBJ2-1, with 10 bases lining up with TRBD1. This CDR3 has 15 residues. V trimming: 4 bases; J trimming: 6 bases; junction bases outside the gene matches: 6. This CDR3 is CASSSGTGDVNEQFF. Written as DNA, the CDR3 is TGTGCCAGCAGTTCCGGGACAGGGGACGTCAATGAGCAGTTCTTC.

The J gene is TRBJ2-2, the V gene TRBV7-3; the match to TRBD1 covers 10 bases. With V trimmed by 5 bases and J by 4 bases, 4 bases remained unmatched. The CDR3 has 15 amino acids. Germline V gene data show CDR1 as SGHTA and CDR2 as FQGTGA. CDR3 in DNA: TGTGCCAGCAGCGCCCGACAGGGGGCCACCGGGGAGCTGTTTTTT. This sequence encodes CASSARQGATGELFF. The complete variable domain, with remaining parts taken from reference TRBV7-3 and TRBJ2-2, reads GAGVSQTPSNKVTEKGKYVELRCDPISGHTALYWYRQSLGQGPEFLIYFQGTGAADDSGLPNDRFFAVRPEGSVSTLKIQRTERGDSAVYLCASSARQGATGELFFGEGSRLTVL.

V is TRBV11-2 and J is TRBJ2-1; D gene ambiguous. The germline gives CDR1 SGHAT, CDR2 FQNNGV. The CDR3 is 11 amino acids. The V gene lost 5 bases and the J gene lost 9 bases, with 8 bases spanning the gap. The CDR3 reads CASSPDFEQFF. The CDR3 region has the DNA TGTGCCAGCAGCCCTGACTTTGAGCAGTTCTTC.

CDR3 sequence reads: CASSQEGRGAWLGEQFF. CDR3 coding DNA: TGCGCCAGCAGCCAAGAAGGGCGAGGGGCCTGGTTGGGTGAGCAGTTCTTC. This chain uses TRBV4-3 with TRBJ2-1; TRBD1 or TRBD2 may be the D gene (5 bases each). The V and J ends lost 0 bases and 9 bases respectively, with 21 bases between them. The CDR3 runs 17 residues. Germline assignment: CDR1 LGHNA and CDR2 YSLEER.

This clonotype was seen a few times. The V call is TRBV5-1, the J call TRBJ1-1; D is perhaps TRBD1 (5 bases). The V gene lost 0 bases and the J gene lost 1 base, with 13 bases spanning the gap. Germline CDR1 and CDR2: SGHRS and YFSETQ. The length of the CDR3 is 16 residues. The CDR3 DNA sequence: TGCGCCAGCAGCTTGGCCCAGGCGGGGCGGAACACTGAAGCTTTCTTT. Its protein product is CASSLAQAGRNTEAFF.

The chain is built from TRBV20-1 and TRBJ2-7; 8 bases align to TRBD2. This CDR3 is built from 15 residues. From germline, CDR1 is DFQATT and CDR2 SNEGSKA (reference sequence). V gave up 0 bases and J gave up 2 bases; unmatched junction bases: 6. CDR3 in amino acids: CSARDPERGTYEQYF. CDR3 bases: TGCAGTGCTAGAGACCCCGAGCGGGGGACCTACGAGCAGTACTTC.

This clonotype came up many times. J is TRBJ1-1 and V is TRBV11-2; 9 nucleotides line up with TRBD1. CDR1 is SGHAT, CDR2 FQNNGV, per germline. V lost 2 bases to trimming and J lost 3 bases; unmatched junction nucleotides: 7. The CDR3 covers 16 residues. The CDR3 reads CASSLWAGTGYTEAFF. CDR3 coding DNA: TGTGCCAGCAGCTTATGGGCAGGGACAGGGTACACTGAAGCTTTCTTT.

This clonotype turned up a few times. The genes are TRBV6-2 or TRBV6-3 and TRBJ2-1; D could derive from TRBD1 or TRBD2 (5 bases each). Trimming took 4 bases from V and 7 from J, leaving 8 bases between them. Germline V gene lookup returns CDR1 MNHEY and CDR2 SVGEGT. The CDR3 loop spans 12 amino acids. The CDR3 bases are TGTGCCAGCAGTTGGGGGAGAAATGAGCAGTTCTTC. Translated, it gives CASSWGRNEQFF.

The chain is built from TRBV4-1 and TRBJ2-7; D unresolved. V shed 3 bases and J shed 4 bases, with 10 bases lying between them. The length of the CDR3 is 13 residues. CDR1 and CDR2 from the germline V gene are MGHRA and YSYEKL. The CDR3 loop reads CASSQVPMYEQYF. CDR3 DNA: TGCGCCAGCAGCCAGGTCCCCATGTACGAGCAGTACTTC.

In DNA, the CDR3 is TGCGCCAGCAGCACCAACAGGGGGCGGAACACCGGGGAGCTGTTTTTT. It specifies CASSTNRGRNTGELFF. The V and J genes are TRBV4-1 and TRBJ2-2, with 9 bases aligning to TRBD1. The V gene's germline CDR1 is MGHRA and CDR2 YSYEKL. The length of the CDR3 is 16 residues. V lost 5 bases to trimming and J lost 1 base; unmatched junction nucleotides: 5.

This clonotype was observed a few times. The chain is built from TRBV20-1 and TRBJ1-2; D is ambiguous. The CDR3 length is 9 residues. CDR1 DFQATT and CDR2 SNEGSKA come from the germline V gene (reference sequence). V was cut by 6 bases and J by 4 bases, with 3 bases left in between. The CDR3: CSAFYGYTF. DNA of the CDR3: TGCAGTGCCTTCTATGGCTACACCTTC.

This clonotype was observed many times. The V and J genes are TRBV9 and TRBJ1-2, with unresolved D. Germline CDR1 is SGDLS and CDR2 is YYNGEE. V lost 3 bases and J 1 base, leaving 7 bases between the germline ends. The CDR3 spans 13 residues. CDR3 loop: CASSALNNYGYTF. The CDR3 DNA reads TGTGCCAGCAGCGCACTGAATAACTATGGCTACACCTTC.

This clonotype appeared many times. The J gene is TRBJ2-7, the V gene TRBV4-3, with 9 positions matching TRBD1. Germline CDR1 reads LGHNA; CDR2 reads YSLEER. V dropped 3 bases and J dropped 2; count of bases not matched to a gene: 2. The CDR3 loop spans 14 amino acids. CDR3 protein: CASSQDRGPYEQYF. The CDR3 region has the DNA TGCGCCAGCAGCCAGGACAGGGGACCCTACGAGCAGTACTTC.

This clonotype was seen a few times. The chain has TRBV7-4 and TRBJ2-7; 7 bases match TRBD1. Germline CDR1 SGHVT, CDR2 SQSDAQ. The CDR3 runs to 18 residues. The V gene end was trimmed by 1 base and the J gene end by 7 bases; junction bases not matched to a gene: 19. DNA for the CDR3: TGTGCCAGCAGCTTAGACCCGAACAGGGGACGGATACGTTGTGAGCAGTACGTC. Translating gives CASSLDPNRGRIRCEQYV.

This clonotype has a handful of counts. V gene TRBV3-1 combines with J gene TRBJ2-7; the D is unclear. The CDR3 runs 14 residues. Germline V gene lookup returns CDR1 LGHDT and CDR2 YNNKEL (reference sequence). V lost 0 bases, J lost 3 bases, and 9 bases lay in between. The CDR3 region has the DNA TGTGCCAGCAGCCAAGATAGTAGCAGCTACGAGCAGTACGTC. This sequence encodes CASSQDSSSYEQYV.

This clonotype was observed at least ten times. The V call is TRBV28, the J call TRBJ2-2; 8 bases align to TRBD2. Germline values: CDR1 MDHEN, CDR2 SYDVKM. V dropped 2 bases and J dropped 5; count of bases not matched to a gene: 7. The CDR3 is made up of 16 amino acids. This CDR3 reads CASSLRAGGGTGELFF. The DNA of the CDR3 is TGTGCCAGCAGTTTACGCGCGGGGGGCGGTACCGGGGAGCTGTTTTTT.

The table lists this clonotype with many counts. The chain carries TRBV6-5 and TRBJ1-4; the D gene is possibly TRBD1 (5 bases). Germline V lookup: CDR1 MNHEY, CDR2 SVGAGI. The V gene lost 0 bases and the J gene lost 5 bases, with 7 bases spanning the gap. The CDR3 runs to 14 residues. The chain's CDR3 is CASSYSGTNEKLFF. The DNA for the CDR3 is TGTGCCAGCAGTTACTCGGGGACGAATGAAAAACTGTTTTTT.

Many counts were recorded for this clonotype. The chain joins TRBV7-9 to TRBJ1-4, with D maybe TRBD1 (6 bases). CDR3 length: 17 residues. V lost 5 bases and J 2 bases, leaving 18 bases between the germline ends. Germline CDR1 is SEHNR and CDR2 is FQNEAQ (reference sequence). CDR3 in amino acids: CASSPDGGRGTNEKLFF. As DNA, the CDR3 is TGTGCCAGCAGCCCAGACGGGGGGCGAGGGACTAATGAAAAACTGTTTTTT.